The clone carrying this T cell receptor (beta chain) was observed a single time. As originally analysed: Amplification of reference gene primers provided the estimated nucleated cell counts. Only in-frame clones appear in the TCRdb table, and some are missing; sequencing was by immunoSEQ multiplex PCR. V and J calls and clone size are as listed in that table; D and trimming were resolved from the DNA. The sample has some 230,000 clones; roughly four fifths are singletons. Germline values: CDR1 MNHNS, CDR2 SASEGT. The CDR3 consists of 16 residues. The ends lost 3 bases at V and 0 bases at J; junction bases unmatched: 4. This entry comes from a study of blood T cell repertoires in COVID-19. About the study: Whether acute or convalescent, the COVID-19 samples came from the United States, Italy and Spain. From T cells, B-cell-depleted T cells, or PBMCs came the material, which was cDNA or gDNA.

This receptor was identified in a young woman who had recovered from COVID-19. The chain uses TRBV6-1 and TRBJ2-4; TRBD1 aligns across 8 bases. The sequenced sample consisted of peripheral blood. CDR3 loop: CASSEDRAEAKNIQYF. CDR3 nucleotide sequence: TGTGCCAGCAGTGAGGACAGGGCTGAAGCCAAAAACATTCAGTACTTC.